This is a list of T cell receptor beta chains from one sample in a study of chemoradiotherapy in HPV16-positive cancers. Only in-frame clones appear in the TCRdb table, and some are missing; sequencing was by immunoSEQ multiplex PCR. The table has about 3,900 clones, around four fifths seen once. The specimen comprised tumor tissue, sampled from a patient who underwent chemoradiotherapy. The receptors here all came from a human donor with HPV-associated anogenital cancer. The CDR3 runs from the conserved cysteine through the conserved F or W. The D gene is left open where the match is weak. Clone size appears in some rows only: once, few, many, or a class for an expanded clone.

abundance	v_gene	d_gene	len	j_gene	CDR3aa	CDR3nt
once	TRBV6-1	NA	13	TRBJ2-7	CASSERGPYEQYF	TGTGCCAGCAGTGAAAGGGGCCCCTACGAGCAGTACTTC
NA	TRBV6-1	NA	14	TRBJ1-1	CASSSTDRNTEAFF	TGTGCCAGCAGTTCGACAGACAGGAACACTGAAGCTTTCTTT
NA	TRBV27	NA	15	TRBJ1-6	CASAIGPLGQSPLHF	TGTGCCAGCGCTATAGGCCCACTGGGGCAATCACCCCTCCACTTT
few	TRBV7-9	NA	17	TRBJ2-5	CASSTPDGGFTGETQYF	TGTGCCAGCAGCACCCCGGACGGGGGCTTCACGGGAGAGACCCAGTACTTC
NA	TRBV19	TRBD1	18	TRBJ1-5	CASSIRNRGNRSNQPQHF	TGTGCCAGTAGTATTAGGAACAGGGGAAATAGGAGCAATCAGCCCCAGCATTTT
NA	TRBV7-2	NA	13	TRBJ1-1	CASSFRGNTEAFF	TGTGCCAGCAGCTTTAGGGGGAACACTGAAGCTTTCTTT
NA	TRBV13	NA	11	TRBJ1-6	CASSFRDKVDF	TGTGCCAGCAGCTTCCGGGACAAGGTCGACTTT
NA	TRBV25-1	NA	14	TRBJ1-1	CASALGTRNTEAFF	TGTGCCAGTGCTTTAGGGACTCGGAACACTGAAGCTTTCTTT
once	TRBV7-2	TRBD1	14	TRBJ1-2	CASSLRQGDYGYTF	TGTGCCAGCAGCCTTCGACAGGGCGACTATGGCTACACCTTC
NA	TRBV7-9	TRBD1	17	TRBJ1-1	CASSLTPFTGVNTEAFF	TGTGCCAGCAGCTTAACGCCTTTTACAGGGGTGAACACTGAAGCTTTCTTT
few	TRBV5-1	NA	14	TRBJ1-1	CASSPDWVNTEAFF	TGCGCCAGCAGCCCTGATTGGGTGAACACTGAAGCTTTCTTT
NA	TRBV30	TRBD1	13	TRBJ2-7	CAWSPGQSYEQYF	TGTGCCTGGAGTCCGGGACAGAGCTACGAGCAGTACTTC
NA	TRBV5-1	NA	13	TRBJ1-1	CASSQQENTEAFF	TGCGCCAGCAGCCAGCAGGAGAACACTGAAGCTTTCTTT
NA	TRBV6-5	TRBD2	16	TRBJ2-5	CASSYASGRFGETQYF	TGTGCCAGCAGTTACGCTAGCGGGAGGTTTGGCGAGACCCAGTACTTC
NA	TRBV9	NA	15	TRBJ1-4	CASSTTGSLGEKLFF	TGTGCCAGCAGCACCACCGGGTCCTTGGGAGAAAAACTGTTTTTT
NA	TRBV9	NA	14	TRBJ1-2	CASSGDPRDYGYTF	TGTGCCAGCAGCGGCGACCCTAGGGACTATGGCTACACCTTC
NA	TRBV15	NA	16	TRBJ2-6	CATSRSIHSGANVLTF	TGTGCCACCAGCAGGTCGATTCACTCTGGGGCCAACGTCCTGACTTTC
NA	TRBV7-3	NA	13	TRBJ2-3	CASSLTGVDTQYF	TGTGCCAGCAGCTTAACAGGTGTCGATACGCAGTATTTT
NA	TRBV6-1	TRBD2	14	TRBJ2-5	CASSGGLEQETQYF	TGTGCCAGCAGTGGAGGACTAGAACAAGAGACCCAGTACTTC
NA	TRBV11-3	NA	12	TRBJ2-3	CASSFYTDTQYF	TGTGCCAGCAGCTTTTACACAGATACGCAGTATTTT
NA	TRBV19	TRBD2	15	TRBJ2-7	CASSGGLAGIYEQYF	TGTGCCAGTAGTGGGGGACTAGCGGGGATCTACGAGCAGTACTTC
NA	TRBV5-1	TRBD2	15	TRBJ2-7	CASSVNSGGTYEQYF	TGCGCCAGCAGCGTAAATAGCGGGGGAACCTACGAGCAGTACTTC
few	TRBV27	TRBD1	14	TRBJ2-1	CASRPRDRANEQFF	TGTGCCAGCAGGCCCCGGGACAGGGCGAATGAGCAGTTCTTC
few	TRBV27	TRBD1	18	TRBJ1-6	CASSVRTGVGSYNSPLHF	TGTGCCAGCAGCGTCAGGACAGGTGTCGGTAGCTATAATTCACCCCTCCACTTT
NA	TRBV5-1	NA	14	TRBJ2-2	CASSFSLNTGELFF	TGCGCCAGCAGCTTCTCATTGAACACCGGGGAGCTGTTTTTT
NA	TRBV2	TRBD2	15	TRBJ2-1	CASSEMASGLNEQFF	TGTGCCAGCAGTGAAATGGCTAGCGGGCTTAATGAGCAGTTCTTC
NA	TRBV19	NA	14	TRBJ2-7	CASSGGLKAYEQYF	TGTGCCAGTAGTGGAGGGCTAAAGGCTTACGAGCAGTACTTC
NA	TRBV5-1	NA	12	TRBJ2-1	CASSLEGNEQFF	TGCGCCAGCAGCTTGGAGGGGAATGAGCAGTTCTTC
NA	TRBV10-3	TRBD1	14	TRBJ1-3	CAISRTGAGNTIYF	TGTGCCATCAGCCGGACAGGGGCTGGAAACACCATATATTTT
NA	TRBV2	NA	13	TRBJ2-5	CASSERLGETQYF	TGTGCCAGCAGTGAGCGACTAGGGGAGACCCAGTACTTC
NA	TRBV7-9	NA	12	TRBJ2-3	CASSLKGDTQYF	TGTGCCAGCAGCTTGAAGGGTGATACGCAGTATTTT
NA	TRBV29-1	NA	11	TRBJ2-3	CSGGDSLTQYF	TGCAGCGGGGGGGACAGTTTAACGCAGTATTTT